This T cell receptor (beta chain) was captured in a study of T cells in Graves' hyperthyroidism and ophthalmopathy. CDR1 is SGHAT and CDR2 is FQNNGV in the germline V gene. V was shortened by 1 base and J by 2 bases, with 12 bases between the two germline ends. The CDR3 length is 15 residues. This clonotype has ten or more counts. Its antigen remains unknown. Study results and limitations: Blood also held most thyroid clonotypes expanded beyond 0.001.

TCR beta CDR3 region amplification was performed from RNA transcripts. When the TCR CDR3 underwent first-round RT-PCR, the HTBI primer set was used. TCRdb re-analysed the multiplex PCR reads in MiXCR, keeping a single row per CDR3 protein. The sample carries some 440,000 distinct CDR3 sequences, approximately 15% recorded once. The chain joins TRBV11-2 to TRBJ2-7; D gene uncertain. The sequence was collected from a woman between 18 and 29 years old with Graves' hyperthyroidism. The sequencing sample was made of blood. Written as DNA, the CDR3 is TGTGCCAGCAGCTTAGCCCCCTTTGGGACCTACGAGCAGTACTTC. Protein product: CASSLAPFGTYEQYF.